These T cell receptor beta chains were read from a single sample in a study of cytomegalovirus exposure and HLA in healthy donors. Method: immunoSEQ multiplex PCR; TCRdb's copy keeps in-frame clones and lacks some. The repertoire holds around 63,000 clones, with almost 97% as singletons. The specimen sequenced was PBMCs. The origin of the receptors is a woman under 30 in good health and CMV-seronegative. Each CDR3 is given with its conserved first and last residue. D genes are given only for firm matches. The size entry is marked missing in some rows and otherwise reads once, few, many or a size class.

TRBJ2-7 once TRBV28 TRBD2 CASSSSGTAYEQYF TGTGCCAGCAGCTCTAGCGGGACAGCCTACGAGCAGTACTTC
TRBJ1-5 - TRBV6-6 TRBD1 CASTDRGHSNQPQHF TGTGCCAGCACCGACAGGGGACATAGCAATCAGCCCCAGCATTTT
TRBJ1-2 - TRBV30 - CAWSVGSGFGHLGYTF TGTGCCTGGAGTGTAGGATCGGGGTTTGGGCATTTGGGCTACACCTTC
TRBJ2-6 - TRBV5-4 TRBD1 CASSLFGQGPSGANVLTF TGTGCCAGCAGCCTCTTCGGACAGGGGCCCTCTGGGGCCAACGTCCTGACTTTC
TRBJ2-3 - TRBV4-3 - CASSPRGQGGTSGPTDTQYF TGCGCCAGCAGCCCGCGGGGACAGGGGGGGACTAGCGGGCCCACAGATACGCAGTATTTT
TRBJ1-2 - TRBV18 TRBD1 CASSPDRGHGYTF TGTGCCAGCTCACCGGACAGGGGGCATGGCTACACCTTC
TRBJ1-1 few TRBV18 - CASSPGPRGNEAFF TGTGCCAGCTCACCAGGACCCAGGGGCAATGAAGCTTTCTTT
TRBJ2-7 - TRBV4-3 - CASSQDFLGGGYEQYF TGCGCCAGCAGCCAAGATTTCCTCGGGGGTGGATACGAGCAGTACTTC
TRBJ1-1 once TRBV6-6 - CASSYSQATEAFF TGTGCCAGCAGTTACTCCCAGGCTACTGAAGCTTTCTTT
TRBJ1-3 - TRBV9 - CASSERGSGNTIYF TGTGCCAGCAGCGAAAGGGGCTCTGGAAACACCATATATTTT
TRBJ1-2 - TRBV5-1 TRBD1 CASSTGQEGYGYTF TGCGCCAGCAGCACCGGACAGGAGGGCTATGGCTACACCTTC
TRBJ2-1 - TRBV7-3 TRBD2 CASSPRTSGSIDEQFF TGTGCCAGCAGCCCCCGGACTAGCGGGAGTATCGATGAGCAGTTCTTC
TRBJ1-5 - TRBV18 - CASSRGESQPQHF TGTGCCAGCTCACGGGGGGAAAGTCAGCCCCAGCATTTT